This TCR beta chain was sequenced in a study of beta chain features in type 1 diabetes. Study-wide results and caveats: For Type 1 diabetes patients, all four CD4+ subsets carried TCRB CDR3s that were moderately but significantly shorter.

This clone showed up just a few times. Antigen specificity is unknown. V lost 8 bases to trimming and J lost 3 bases; unmatched junction nucleotides: 12. The CDR3 is made up of 15 amino acids. Germline lookup yields CDR1 SGHVS and CDR2 FNYEAQ. cDNA synthesis used the whole RNA isolate, giving expressed TCRB sequences. TCRdb's copy holds only in-frame clones and misses some; the assay was immunoSEQ multiplex PCR. The table shows 200,000 to 300,000 clones, with approximately 15% occurring only once. This chain uses TRBV7-6 with TRBJ2-7, with 8 bases that match TRBD2. Sequenced input: naive CD4+ T cells from blood. This clonotype was sampled from a man under 40 with type 1 diabetes. The CDR3 sequence: CASGPRTSFDYEQYF. DNA for the CDR3: TGTGCCAGCGGCCCGAGGACTAGCTTTGACTACGAGCAGTACTTC.